These 19 T cell receptor beta chains originate from one sample sequenced in a study of shared T cell receptors in the human thymus. Here immunoSEQ multiplex PCR was the method, and the copy in TCRdb shows in-frame clones only, minus some. The sample lists under 700,000 clones, 78% occurring once. Separately, the same data were catalogued under a study of human thymus T cells.

Sequenced sample: thymocytes. These receptors all come from a boy under three years old with a congenital heart defect.

This clone was counted once. The gene calls are TRBV7-9 and TRBJ2-1; D is perhaps TRBD2 (7 bases). The CDR3 loop spans 17 amino acids. In germline, CDR1 is SEHNR, CDR2 FQNEAQ (reference sequence). The V end was cut by 5 bases, the J end by 3 bases, with 20 bases between. CDR3 sequence: CASSKGVVGRNYNEQFF. The CDR3 nucleotides read TGTGCCAGCAGCAAGGGGGTAGTCGGGAGGAACTACAATGAGCAGTTCTTC.

The chain uses TRBV28 and TRBJ1-1; D is possibly TRBD1 (5 bases). The V gene's germline CDR1 is MDHEN and CDR2 SYDVKM. This CDR3 is 15 amino acids long. Deletions cut 5 bases from V and 6 bases from J, with 19 bases between. DNA of the CDR3: TGTGCCAGCAGTCAAACGGGGGAAGCGGTCGCTGAAGCTTTCTTT. Translation: CASSQTGEAVAEAFF.

The V call is TRBV7-2, the J call TRBJ2-3, with TRBD2 matching over 13 bases. CDR3 length: 16 amino acids. Germline CDR1 and CDR2: SGHTA and FQGNSA. V lost 4 bases and J lost 5; bases outside the gene matches: 6. The CDR3 DNA reads TGTGCCAGCAGCTATGGGACTAGCGGGATTAAAGATACGCAGTATTTT. This translates into CASSYGTSGIKDTQYF. Combining the CDR3 with reference TRBV7-2 and TRBJ2-3 gives the whole variable domain GAGVSQSPSNKVTEKGKDVELRCDPISGHTALYWYRQSLGQGLEFLIYFQGNSAPDKSGLPSDRFSAERTGGSVSTLTIQRTQQEDSAVYLCASSYGTSGIKDTQYFGPGTRLTVL.

The chain joins TRBV2 to TRBJ2-7; TRBD2 matches at 9 bases. Per germline, CDR1 SNHLY and CDR2 FYNNEI. Germline trimming cut 5 bases from V and 0 bases from J; bases unmatched to any gene: 5. CDR3 size: 15 residues. In DNA, the CDR3 is TGTGCCAGCAGTTCGAGCGGGAGGCCCTCCTACGAGCAGTACTTC. Translated: CASSSSGRPSYEQYF.

This clone was picked up a small number of times. The chain couples TRBV18 to TRBJ1-3; D is possibly TRBD1 (5 bases). The CDR3 runs 15 residues. CDR1 is KGHSH, CDR2 LQKENI, per germline. V was shortened by 1 base and J by 0 bases, with 7 bases between the two germline ends. The CDR3 protein is CASSPRGNSGNTIYF. DNA for the CDR3: TGTGCCAGCTCACCACGGGGCAACTCTGGAAACACCATATATTTT.

The rearrangement uses TRBV7-6 and TRBJ1-4; a possible D gene is TRBD1 (6 bases). Between the trimmed V and J ends, which lost 5 bases and 0 bases, there was a span of 19 bases. From germline, CDR1 is SGHVS and CDR2 FNYEAQ. The CDR3 is made up of 18 amino acids. The CDR3 here is CASSPDTGPSSTNEKLFF. In DNA, the CDR3 is TGTGCCAGCAGCCCCGACACAGGGCCAAGCTCAACTAATGAAAAACTGTTTTTT.

The chain joins TRBV28 to TRBJ1-1, with D perhaps TRBD1 (5 bases). There are 14 residues in the CDR3. Trimming left V 0 bases short and J 2 bases short, with 7 bases between. Germline loops: CDR1 MDHEN, CDR2 SYDVKM. CDR3: CASSLWTDNTEAFF. The CDR3 nucleotides are TGTGCCAGCAGTTTATGGACAGATAACACTGAAGCTTTCTTT.

This clone occurred a few times. CDR3 in DNA: TGTGCCAGCAGCTTAACTCGGGATGGAGAGACCCAGTACTTC. Translation: CASSLTRDGETQYF. The chain employs TRBV6-6 and TRBJ2-5; D perhaps matches TRBD2 (5 bases). CDR1 and CDR2 (germline): MNHNY, SVGAGI (reference sequence). This CDR3 spans 14 amino acids. V lost 6 bases to trimming and J lost 4 bases, with 15 bases between them.

V usage is TRBV4-3 and J usage is TRBJ2-1, with D possibly being TRBD2 (5 bases). This CDR3 region has 15 residues. V gave up 0 bases and J gave up 6 bases, with 12 bases separating them. The germline gives CDR1 LGHNA, CDR2 YSLEER. Written as DNA, the CDR3 is TGCGCCAGCAGCCAAGACGATACAAGCGGCAATGAGCAGTTCTTC. Encoded protein: CASSQDDTSGNEQFF.

This clone was found a few times. The J gene is TRBJ2-1, the V gene TRBV6-1, with TRBD2 matching over 8 bases. The V gene's germline CDR1 is MNHNS and CDR2 SASEGT. CDR3 length: 12 amino acids. Trimming took 6 bases from V and 5 from J; bases not matched to a gene: 0. The CDR3 bases are TGTGCCAGCAGACTAGCGGACAATGAGCAGTTCTTC. This encodes CASRLADNEQFF.

The rearrangement links TRBV7-9 to TRBJ2-7; 8 bases are shared with TRBD2. The CDR3 extends over 15 amino acids. Unmatched junction bases numbered 10, after V lost 7 bases and J lost 2 bases. Per the germline V gene, CDR1 is SEHNR and CDR2 is FQNEAQ (reference sequence). CDR3 nucleotides: TGTGCCAGCAACCCGGGGGGGCAGGCCACCTACGAGCAGTACTTC. The encoded protein is CASNPGGQATYEQYF.

This sequence joins TRBV25-1 and TRBJ2-3, with 9 bases identical to TRBD2. This CDR3 comprises 15 residues. V lost 3 bases, J lost 6 bases, and 7 bases stayed unmatched. Germline-derived CDR1 and CDR2 are MGHDK and SYGVNS. CDR3 DNA sequence: TGTGCCAGCAGTGATCATAGCGGGAGAGGCGATACGCAGTATTTT. Translated: CASSDHSGRGDTQYF. Full variable domain (outside the CDR3, taken from reference TRBV25-1 and TRBJ2-3): EADIYQTPRYLVIGTGKKITLECSQTMGHDKMYWYQQDPGMELHLIHYSYGVNSTEKGDLSSESTVSRIRTEHFPLTLESARPSHTSQYLCASSDHSGRGDTQYFGPGTRLTVL.

This rearrangement joins TRBV29-1 to TRBJ1-4; D unresolved. V lost 4 bases and J 8 bases, leaving 14 bases between the germline ends. Germline assignment: CDR1 SQVTM and CDR2 ANQGSEA. CDR3 length: 13 residues. In DNA form, the CDR3 reads TGCAGCGTTGGTGCGGGCGGTCGGGAAAAACTGTTTTTT. It is translated as CSVGAGGREKLFF.

J is TRBJ2-2 and V is TRBV5-5; D perhaps matches TRBD2 (6 bases). Germline assignment: CDR1 SGHKS and CDR2 YYEKEE (reference sequence). The CDR3 covers 15 residues. The germline V and J ends were trimmed by 0 bases and 6 bases, with 12 bases remaining between them. CDR3 in amino acids: CASSLEGREAGELFF. DNA of the CDR3: TGTGCCAGCAGCTTGGAAGGCAGGGAGGCCGGGGAGCTGTTTTTT.

The genes are TRBV15 and TRBJ2-2; D might be TRBD2 (7 bases). Germline CDR1 LNHNV, CDR2 YYDKDF (reference sequence). Trimming left V 0 bases short and J 1 base short, with 12 bases between. CDR3 size: 17 residues. The CDR3 protein is CATSRDGRGVNTGELFF. In nucleotides, the CDR3 is TGTGCCACCAGCAGAGATGGGAGGGGGGTGAACACCGGGGAGCTGTTTTTT.

This clone was seen a few times. The chain joins TRBV5-8 to TRBJ1-1; 10 positions agree with TRBD1. The CDR3 has 16 amino acids. CDR1 is SGHTS, CDR2 YDEGEE, per germline. The V gene end was trimmed by 0 bases and the J gene end by 5 bases; junction bases not matched to a gene: 7. CDR3 sequence (DNA): TGTGCCAGCAGCTTGGGGACAGGGGGACGAACGACTGAAGCTTTCTTT. Its translation: CASSLGTGGRTTEAFF. Combining the CDR3 with reference TRBV5-8 and TRBJ1-1 gives the whole variable domain EAGVTQSPTHLIKTRGQQATLRCSPISGHTSVYWYQQALGLGLQFLLWYDEGEERNRGNFPPRFSGRQFPNYSSELNVNALELEDSALYLCASSLGTGGRTTEAFFGQGTRLTVV.

This chain connects TRBV4-3 to TRBJ2-3; TRBD1 agrees at 11 bases. CDR3 length equals 16 residues. In germline, CDR1 is LGHNA, CDR2 YSLEER. V shed 0 bases and J 5 bases; nucleotides not matched to a gene: 4. In DNA form, the CDR3 reads TGCGCCAGCAGCCAAGAAGGACAGGGGGCGGAAGATACGCAGTATTTT. The encoded protein is CASSQEGQGAEDTQYF.

This clone was observed once. This chain uses TRBV7-9 with TRBJ1-5; possible D gene TRBD1, 5 bases. The CDR3 loop spans 15 amino acids. Trimming took off 0 bases at V and 6 bases at J, with 12 bases between the two ends. Germline V gene lookup returns CDR1 SEHNR and CDR2 FQNEAQ (reference sequence). The CDR3 DNA reads as TGTGCCAGCAGCTTAGCAACGGGGGAAGGTCAGCCCCAGCATTTT. Protein product: CASSLATGEGQPQHF. The full variable domain, with the rest looked up from reference TRBV7-9 and TRBJ1-5, is DTGVSQNPRHKITKRGQNVTFRCDPISEHNRLYWYRQTLGQGPEFLTYFQNEAQLEKSRLLSDRFSAERPKGSFSTLEIQRTEQGDSAMYLCASSLATGEGQPQHFGDGTRLSIL.

The chain joins TRBV5-4 to TRBJ2-7, with 14 bases fitting TRBD2. From germline, CDR1 is SGHNT and CDR2 YYREEE (reference sequence). Unmatched junction bases numbered 16, after V lost 3 bases and J lost 5 bases. The CDR3 is 19 residues long. The CDR3 DNA is TGTGCCAGCAGCTCATTAGAAAAGCGACTAGCGGGAGGGCCCAACGAGCAGTACTTC. Protein: CASSSLEKRLAGGPNEQYF.